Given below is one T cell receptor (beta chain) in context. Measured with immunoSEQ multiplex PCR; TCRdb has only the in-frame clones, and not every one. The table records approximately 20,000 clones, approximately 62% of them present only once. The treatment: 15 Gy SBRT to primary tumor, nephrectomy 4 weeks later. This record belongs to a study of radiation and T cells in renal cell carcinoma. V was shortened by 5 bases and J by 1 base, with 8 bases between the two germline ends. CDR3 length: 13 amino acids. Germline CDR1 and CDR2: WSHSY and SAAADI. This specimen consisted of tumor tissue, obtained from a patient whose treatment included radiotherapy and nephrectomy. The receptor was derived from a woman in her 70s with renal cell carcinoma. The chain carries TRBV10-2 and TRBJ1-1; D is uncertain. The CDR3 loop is CASSLDGNTEAFF. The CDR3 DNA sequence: TGCGCCAGCAGTCTGGACGGGAACACTGAAGCTTTCTTT.